Included here is one T cell receptor (beta chain) sequence, with context. This record belongs to a study of blood T cell repertoires in COVID-19. Study information: PBMCs, B-cell-depleted T cells, or T cells provided the cDNA or gDNA that made up the material.

Original processing notes: Estimation of nucleated cell counts relied on the amplification of reference gene primers. The assay was immunoSEQ multiplex PCR, and TCRdb's table has in-frame clones only and misses some. V, J and clone size reflect that table, while D and trimming were determined from the DNA. In the table there are roughly 100,000 clones, over 60% of which are singletons. Trimming cost V 4 bases and J 0 bases; bases outside gene matches: 6. Germline V CDR1 and CDR2: MNHEY, SVGAGI. The length of the CDR3 is 16 residues. The sample comprised peripheral blood. The rearrangement links TRBV6-5 to TRBJ2-7; 10 bases are a match to TRBD2. The clonotype comes from an elderly man with COVID-19, enrolled during active disease. The CDR3 region is CASSSLGTSASYEQYF. The DNA for the CDR3 is TGTGCCAGCAGTTCCCTAGGGACTAGCGCCTCCTACGAGCAGTACTTC.